This T cell receptor beta chain was sequenced during a study of control samples from healthy donors and cancer patients. Measured with immunoSEQ multiplex PCR; TCRdb has only the in-frame clones, and not every one. There are 75,000 to 100,000 clones in the sample; about 88% occur only once, and about 1.3% lies in the top ten. Germline lookup yields CDR1 SGDLS and CDR2 YYNGEE. CDR3 length: 14 residues. Trimming took off 4 bases at V and 4 bases at J, with 13 bases between the two ends. The sequence came from a woman in her 50s in good health. Specimen: blood. This chain links TRBV9 with TRBJ2-3, with D possibly matching TRBD2 (6 bases). The CDR3 loop is CASSIGTSADTQYF. CDR3 in DNA: TGTGCCAGCAGCATAGGGACTTCCGCAGATACGCAGTATTTT.